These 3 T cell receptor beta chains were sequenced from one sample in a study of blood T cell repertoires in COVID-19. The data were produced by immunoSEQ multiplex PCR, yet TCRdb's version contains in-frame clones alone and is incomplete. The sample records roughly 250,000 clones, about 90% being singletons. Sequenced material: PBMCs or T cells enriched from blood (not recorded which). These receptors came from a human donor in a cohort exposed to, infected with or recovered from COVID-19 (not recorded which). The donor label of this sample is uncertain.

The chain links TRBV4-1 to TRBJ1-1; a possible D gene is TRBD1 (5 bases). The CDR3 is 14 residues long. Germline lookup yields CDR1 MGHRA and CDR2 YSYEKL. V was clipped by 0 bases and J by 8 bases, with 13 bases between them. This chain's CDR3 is CASSQDLGVGEAFF. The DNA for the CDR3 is TGCGCCAGCAGCCAAGATTTAGGGGTGGGAGAAGCTTTCTTT.

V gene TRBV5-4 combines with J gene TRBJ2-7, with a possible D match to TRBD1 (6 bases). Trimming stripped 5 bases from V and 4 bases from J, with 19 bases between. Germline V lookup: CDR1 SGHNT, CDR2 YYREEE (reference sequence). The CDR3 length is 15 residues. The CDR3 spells CASSPGQLNGYEQYF. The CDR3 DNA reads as TGTGCCAGCAGTCCCGGACAGCTTAATGGGTACGAGCAGTACTTC.

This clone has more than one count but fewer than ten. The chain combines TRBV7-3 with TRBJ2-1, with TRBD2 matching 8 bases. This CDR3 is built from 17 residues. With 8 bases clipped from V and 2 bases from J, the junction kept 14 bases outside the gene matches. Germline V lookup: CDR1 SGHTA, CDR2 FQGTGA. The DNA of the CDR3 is TGTGCCAGCGGCCGGATTGTACGGGGGGGCGCCTACAATGAGCAGTTCTTC. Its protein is CASGRIVRGGAYNEQFF. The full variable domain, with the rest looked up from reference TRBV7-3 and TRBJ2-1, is GAGVSQTPSNKVTEKGKYVELRCDPISGHTALYWYRQSLGQGPEFLIYFQGTGAADDSGLPNDRFFAVRPEGSVSTLKIQRTERGDSAVYLCASGRIVRGGAYNEQFFGPGTRLTVL.